Included here is one TCR beta chain sequence, with context. Its antigen is undetermined. The data stem from a study of identifying expanded T cells in peripheral blood. Study results and caveats: Technical replicates showed around 1.3 changed clones; two weeks roughly 18; four weeks 19. Two-week clone count variance significantly increased as total template count grew.

During the collection period, no donor immune events like infections were recorded. Profiling relied on immunoSEQ multiplex PCR, and the TCRdb table lists in-frame clones only, not all of them. The data contain under 120,000 clones, about 89% of them singletons. Sample: blood. The sequence was obtained from a person between 18 and 70 years old in good health.

The CDR3 spells CASSPSVGGVSGYTF. In DNA, the CDR3 is TGTGCCAGCAGTCCCTCGGTGGGGGGGGTTTCGGGCTACACCTTC. This chain connects TRBV6-5 to TRBJ1-2; a possible D gene is TRBD1 (5 bases). The CDR3 consists of 15 residues. V dropped 5 bases and J dropped 8 bases, with 21 bases sitting between them. The germline CDR1 and CDR2 sequences are MNHEY and SVGAGI.